The present T cell receptor beta chain was sequenced within a study of shared clonotypes between healthy human individuals (dated by TCRdb to 2020 to 2021). Turning to the overall study: A few men and a couple of women, aged 18 to 49 years, made up the cohort. Per donor, three plates each were used for CD4 naive and CD4 memory, two for CD8 naive, and one for CD8 memory. To estimate repertoire size and how much clonotypes are shared between individuals, the study performed deep sequencing of blood TCR repertoires from five healthy adults. To increase sequencing depth and limit assay-specific biases, TCR repertoire library preparation and sequencing were carried out by different laboratories using diverse techniques. Per donor, leukapheresis produced somewhere between about 0.94 and 9 billion PBMCs. On the study overall, not on this receptor specifically: Higher generation probabilities were observed for clonotypes shared by all four sorted-subset donors than for non-shared clonotypes. Sampling was limited to blood, and TCR repertoires in tissue likely differ from TCR repertoires in blood. Because the study included only a small number of donors, the genetic and exposure-history diversity represented was limited. When a handful of donors were compared, the shared fraction of clonotypes was about 5.4% for naive CD4, about 4% for naive CD8, 2.3% for memory CD4, and 0.35% to 0.4% for memory CD8. Estimated clonotype richness was generally larger for naive than for memory subsets. Rarefaction of sorted-subset datasets indicated incomplete sequencing despite the large sequencing depth. Based on pairwise subsampling, the degree of clonotype sharing among donors was expected to be affected by sequencing depth.

The cysteine opens and the phenylalanine closes a CDR3 of 14 amino acids. The retained sequence is limited to the CDR3, 42 bases, with the frame set at the first base. The junction shows trimming of 4 bases on V and 5 bases on J, plus 15 bases between the germline ends. According to the germline V gene, CDR1 reads SQVTM and CDR2 reads ANQGSEA. In the case of this clone: The target of this receptor is not known. Nothing much larger sits one base from this clone, and base qualities are not available.

Using the deep immunoSEQ assay, TCR CDR3 regions were amplified from genomic DNA by multiplex PCR. For each cell subset, the extracted genomic DNA was distributed evenly across all wells of several immunoSEQ 96-well plates, and each plate served as one replicate. Each replicate PCR for sorted subsets received around 210 ng genomic DNA, equal to about 30,000 T cell genomes. The purified libraries were quantified using a Qubit 3.0 fluorometer, sized with a Bioanalyzer 2100, and then quantified again using the KAPA Library Quantification kit. A separate single-read 150-cycle Illumina NextSeq 550 flow cell was used to sequence each immunoSEQ 96-well plate. As for the authors' bioinformatics: Because the immunoSEQ output held only junctional sequences and lacked quality scores, the filtering could not match the filtering applied to full-length reads. To assign V/J genes and CDR3, sequences were annotated against IMGT germline references using PyIR, a Python wrapper for IgBLAST v1.9. Any read was removed if the V/J assignment was weak (E-value above 1e-6), the CDR3 was missing, or the read contained stop codons, out-of-frame junctions, or ambiguous translated residues. V3J clonotypes were defined as sequences sharing an identical inferred V gene, J gene, and CDR3 amino acid sequence. To compute the percentage overlap between repertoires, the number of shared unique clonotypes was divided by the size of the smaller repertoire. Three approaches were used to assess repertoire richness: RTK rarefaction, the Chao1 estimator, and Recon v2.1 estimates of unobserved clonotypes. Generation probabilities were computed with OLGA for all TCRbeta clonotypes obtained by the gDNA method from several donors. TCRdb's version of the immuneACCESS table is confined to in-frame rearrangements and falls short of the full clone set. An unresolved V gene accounts for under half of the shortfall where checked; the remainder is of unknown origin. V, J and clone size derive from that table, while D and trimming were established from the DNA sequence. Here the sample has 1.4 million to 1.5 million clones; over 95% occur a single time. The biggest ten clones account for about 1.2% of the sample.

The donors were healthy, HIV-negative adults with no recently reported acute infections or vaccinations. Only Caucasian adults living in Nashville, Tennessee, USA were represented among the donors. CD4+ T cells were enriched by magnetic negative selection, after which naive cells were positively selected on CD45RA and the negative fraction was taken as the memory subset. After blood collection by leukapheresis, PBMCs were isolated using Ficoll-Histopaque density gradient centrifugation and then cryopreserved in the vapor phase of liquid nitrogen. Purity and quantity of every magnetically sorted T cell population were checked by analytical flow cytometry. Genomic DNA was isolated from every sorted fraction and measured by UV absorbance on a Nanodrop 2000c.

The clonotype was recovered from a man aged 30-40 years in good health. The sequence links TRBV29-1 to TRBJ1-5, with TRBD1 as a weak D call on 5 bases. The material sequenced was naive CD4+ T cells sorted from blood. Per the publication, the cell subset or site label means: CD45RA+ positively selected. DNA sequence: TGCAGCGTTGTTATTGCTGGGGGAGATCAGCCCCAGCATTTT. This yields the protein CSVVIAGGDQPQHF.